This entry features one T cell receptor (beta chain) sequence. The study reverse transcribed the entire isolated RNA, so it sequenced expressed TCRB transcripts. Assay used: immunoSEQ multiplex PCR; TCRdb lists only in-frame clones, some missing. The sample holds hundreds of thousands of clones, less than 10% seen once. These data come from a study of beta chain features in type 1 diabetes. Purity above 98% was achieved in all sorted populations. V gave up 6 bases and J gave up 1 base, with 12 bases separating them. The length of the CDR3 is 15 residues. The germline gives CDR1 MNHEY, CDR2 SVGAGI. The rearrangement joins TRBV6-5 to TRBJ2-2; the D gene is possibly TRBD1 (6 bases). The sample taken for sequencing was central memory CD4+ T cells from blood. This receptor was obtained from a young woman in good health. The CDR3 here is CASSRDTVNTGELFF. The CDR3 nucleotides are TGTGCCAGCAGCCGGGACACGGTGAACACCGGGGAGCTGTTTTTT.